Presented here are 12 T cell receptor beta chains from one specimen sequenced in a study of cytomegalovirus exposure and HLA in healthy donors. Clones were read by immunoSEQ multiplex PCR, and TCRdb kept only the in-frame ones, dropping some. The sample lists 67,000 or so clones; over 85% were seen once. The sequencing sample was made of PBMCs. The receptors derive from a man younger than 30 in good health and CMV-seropositive.

The genes are TRBV5-1 and TRBJ2-1; 9 bases are a match to TRBD2. With V trimmed by 4 bases and J by 1 base, 3 bases remained unmatched. Germline CDR1 and CDR2: SGHRS and YFSETQ. The CDR3 spans 15 residues. This CDR3 is CASSALAGSYNEQFF. The CDR3 nucleotides read TGCGCCAGCAGCGCTCTAGCGGGATCCTACAATGAGCAGTTCTTC.

The chain uses TRBV13 and TRBJ1-5; tentative D call: TRBD1 (5 bases). Germline CDR1 PRHDT, CDR2 FYEKMQ (reference sequence). The CDR3 is 13 residues long. Trimming removed 4 bases at V and 6 bases at J, with 10 bases between. The CDR3 DNA follows: TGTGCCAGCAGCTACCTTGGGGCTCAGCCCCAGCATTTT. Translated: CASSYLGAQPQHF.

The V call is TRBV5-1, the J call TRBJ1-3; TRBD1 agrees at 7 bases. The V gene's germline CDR1 is SGHRS and CDR2 YFSETQ. This CDR3 region has 15 residues. The ends lost 1 base at V and 0 bases at J; junction bases unmatched: 1. Written as DNA, the CDR3 is TGCGCCAGCAGCTTGAGACAGGGCTCTGGAAACACCATATATTTT. As protein: CASSLRQGSGNTIYF.

The J gene is TRBJ2-2, the V gene TRBV18; 7 bases align to TRBD2. CDR3 length: 16 residues. Germline V gives CDR1 KGHSH, CDR2 LQKENI. J was trimmed by 3 bases and V by 0 bases; bases with no gene match: 4. The CDR3 sequence is CASSPPGTTHTGELFF. The CDR3 nucleotides are TGTGCCAGCTCACCACCGGGGACTACCCACACCGGGGAGCTGTTTTTT.

V is TRBV7-3 and J is TRBJ2-3; 13 bases fit TRBD2. The V and J ends lost 2 bases and 5 bases, in that order; junction bases with no gene match: 4. This CDR3 region has 16 residues. Germline V gene lookup returns CDR1 SGHTA and CDR2 FQGTGA. CDR3 in DNA: TGTGCCAGCAGCTTAGGACTAGCGGGAGCGGGAGATACGCAGTATTTT. It encodes CASSLGLAGAGDTQYF.

The CDR3, as DNA: TGCGCCAGCACCCTCGGGGGGTCAGATGGCTACACCTTC. Translation: CASTLGGSDGYTF. J is TRBJ1-2 and V is TRBV5-1; D is possibly TRBD1 (5 bases). The length of the CDR3 is 13 residues. Between the trimmed V and J ends, which lost 6 bases and 6 bases, there was a span of 15 bases. Germline V lookup: CDR1 SGHRS, CDR2 YFSETQ.

The chain combines TRBV9 with TRBJ2-7, with 7 bases that match TRBD2. The CDR3 contains 17 residues. The germline V gene has CDR1 SGDLS and CDR2 YYNGEE. The J segment lost 5 bases and the V segment lost 0 bases, leaving 14 bases of the junction unmatched. In DNA form, the CDR3 reads TGTGCCAGCAGCGTAGGCCCTAGCGGACTCCCCGAGAACGAGCAGTACTTC. It translates to CASSVGPSGLPENEQYF.

This sequence joins TRBV6-5 and TRBJ2-3; 11 bases map to TRBD2. Germline trimming cut 6 bases from V and 8 bases from J; bases unmatched to any gene: 10. This CDR3 spans 15 amino acids. Looked up from germline, CDR1 is MNHEY and CDR2 is SVGAGI. The CDR3 nucleotides are TGTGCCAGCAGCCCCCCCGGGACTAGCGGCATTACGCAGTATTTT. Protein: CASSPPGTSGITQYF.

In nucleotides, the CDR3 is TGCGCCAGCAGTGAAGGCAGGGACACAGATACGCAGTATTTT. It encodes CASSEGRDTDTQYF. This chain uses TRBV10-1 with TRBJ2-3, with a weak D call TRBD1 (5 bases). V shed 3 bases and J shed 2 bases, with 9 bases lying between them. CDR1 and CDR2 (germline): WNHNN, SYGVQD (reference sequence). The CDR3 length is 14 residues.

V gene TRBV7-6 combines with J gene TRBJ1-4; D uncertain. Germline CDR1 is SGHVS and CDR2 is FNYEAQ. This CDR3 spans 14 amino acids. V was clipped by 5 bases and J by 8 bases, with 15 bases between them. CDR3 residues: CASSPREGVEKLFF. CDR3 nucleotides: TGTGCCAGCAGCCCTCGGGAGGGAGTGGAAAAACTGTTTTTT.

The V gene is TRBV5-1, the J gene TRBJ2-5; possible D gene TRBD2, 5 bases. The V end was cut by 3 bases, the J end by 2 bases, with 14 bases between. This CDR3 region has 15 residues. CDR1 and CDR2 from the germline V gene are SGHRS and YFSETQ. CDR3: CASSYSGEGQETQYF. The DNA for the CDR3 is TGCGCCAGCAGCTATTCCGGGGAAGGGCAAGAGACCCAGTACTTC. The complete variable domain, with remaining parts taken from reference TRBV5-1 and TRBJ2-5, reads KAGVTQTPRYLIKTRGQQVTLSCSPISGHRSVSWYQQTPGQGLQFLFEYFSETQRNKGNFPGRFSGRQFSNSRSEMNVSTLELGDSALYLCASSYSGEGQETQYFGPGTRLLVL.

This rearrangement joins TRBV18 to TRBJ1-1; weak D call: TRBD1 (6 bases). This CDR3 comprises 12 residues. From germline, CDR1 is KGHSH and CDR2 LQKENI. Trimming pared 4 bases from V and 5 bases from J, leaving 8 bases between. DNA of the CDR3: TGTGCCAGCTCACTACAGGGAACTGAAGCTTTCTTT. It specifies CASSLQGTEAFF. Filled out from reference TRBV18 and TRBJ1-1, the complete variable domain reads NAGVMQNPRHLVRRRGQEARLRCSPMKGHSHVYWYRQLPEEGLKFMVYLQKENIIDESGMPKERFSAEFPKEGPSILRIQQVVRGDSAAYFCASSLQGTEAFFGQGTRLTVV.